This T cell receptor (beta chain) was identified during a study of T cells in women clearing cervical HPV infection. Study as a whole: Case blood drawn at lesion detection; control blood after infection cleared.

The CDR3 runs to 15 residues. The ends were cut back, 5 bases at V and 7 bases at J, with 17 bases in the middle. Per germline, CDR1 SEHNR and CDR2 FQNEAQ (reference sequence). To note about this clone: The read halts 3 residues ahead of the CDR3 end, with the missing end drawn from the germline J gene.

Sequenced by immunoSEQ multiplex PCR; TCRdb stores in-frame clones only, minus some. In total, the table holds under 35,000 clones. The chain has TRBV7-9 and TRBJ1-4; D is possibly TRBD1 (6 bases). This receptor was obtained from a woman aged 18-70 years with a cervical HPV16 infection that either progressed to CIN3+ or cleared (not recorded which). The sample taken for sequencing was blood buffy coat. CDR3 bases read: TGTGCCAGCAGCAAGGTTGTAGGGGGAATTGAAAAA. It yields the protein CASSKVVGGIEK. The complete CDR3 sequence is CASSKVVGGIEKLFF.